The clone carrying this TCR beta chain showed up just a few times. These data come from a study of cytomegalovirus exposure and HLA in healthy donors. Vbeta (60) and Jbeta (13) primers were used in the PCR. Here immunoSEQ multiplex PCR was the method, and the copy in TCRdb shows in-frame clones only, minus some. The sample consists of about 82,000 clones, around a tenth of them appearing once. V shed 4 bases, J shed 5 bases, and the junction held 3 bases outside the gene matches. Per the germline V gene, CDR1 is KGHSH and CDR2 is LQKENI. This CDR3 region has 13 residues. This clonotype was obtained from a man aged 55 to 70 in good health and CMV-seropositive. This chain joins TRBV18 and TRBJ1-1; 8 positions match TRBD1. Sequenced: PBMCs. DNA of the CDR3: TGTGCCAGCTCACTACAGGGGGGGACTGAAGCTTTCTTT. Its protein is CASSLQGGTEAFF.